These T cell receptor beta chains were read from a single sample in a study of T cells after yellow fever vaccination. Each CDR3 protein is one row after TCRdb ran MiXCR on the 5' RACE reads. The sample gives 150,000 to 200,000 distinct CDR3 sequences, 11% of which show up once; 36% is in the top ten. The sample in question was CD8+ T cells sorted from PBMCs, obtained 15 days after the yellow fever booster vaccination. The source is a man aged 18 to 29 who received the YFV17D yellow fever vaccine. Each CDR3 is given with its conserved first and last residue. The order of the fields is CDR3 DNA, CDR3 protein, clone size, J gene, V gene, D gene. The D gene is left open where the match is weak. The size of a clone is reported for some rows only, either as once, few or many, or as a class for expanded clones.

CDR3 DNA: TGTGCCAGCAGCGTACATGAGGATGGCTCCTACGAGCAGTACTTC
CDR3 protein: CASSVHEDGSYEQYF
clone size: -
J gene: TRBJ2-7
V gene: TRBV9
D gene: -

CDR3 DNA: TGTGCCAGCAGTCCCACGGACGGTGAAGCTTTCTTT
CDR3 protein: CASSPTDGEAFF
clone size: many
J gene: TRBJ1-1
V gene: TRBV12-3/TRBV12-4
D gene: -

CDR3 DNA: TGTGCCAGCAGCCAAGCCCTCGGGGTTACTGAAGCTTTCTTT
CDR3 protein: CASSQALGVTEAFF
clone size: -
J gene: TRBJ1-1
V gene: TRBV4-2
D gene: -

CDR3 DNA: TGCAGCGTTGAAAACTGGAGGCGCGAGCAGTACTTC
CDR3 protein: CSVENWRREQYF
clone size: few
J gene: TRBJ2-7
V gene: TRBV29-1
D gene: -

CDR3 DNA: TGTGCCAGCAGTTGGCGTGGGAACAATGAGCAGTTCTTC
CDR3 protein: CASSWRGNNEQFF
clone size: few
J gene: TRBJ2-1
V gene: TRBV6-5
D gene: -

CDR3 DNA: TGTGCCATCAGTAAGTCGACAGAAAACTATGGCTACACCTTC
CDR3 protein: CAISKSTENYGYTF
clone size: once
J gene: TRBJ1-2
V gene: TRBV10-3
D gene: -

CDR3 DNA: TGTGCCAGCCGCTGGTCAGGGAGCTACTACGAGCAGTACTTC
CDR3 protein: CASRWSGSYYEQYF
clone size: few
J gene: TRBJ2-7
V gene: TRBV6-2/TRBV6-3
D gene: -

CDR3 DNA: TGTGCCAGTAGTATCATAGCGGGGGGCACGGGCAATGAGCAGTTCTTC
CDR3 protein: CASSIIAGGTGNEQFF
clone size: few
J gene: TRBJ2-1
V gene: TRBV19
D gene: TRBD2

CDR3 DNA: TGTGCCAGCAGCTGGGCAGAAACAGATACGCAGTATTTT
CDR3 protein: CASSWAETDTQYF
clone size: -
J gene: TRBJ2-3
V gene: TRBV7-6
D gene: -

CDR3 DNA: TGTGCCAGCAGCCCCGGGACAGGTAGCGGGGAGACCCAGTACTTC
CDR3 protein: CASSPGTGSGETQYF
clone size: few
J gene: TRBJ2-5
V gene: TRBV7-3
D gene: -

CDR3 DNA: TGTGCCAGCAGTTTATTTGGAGCCGGTCACGAGCAGTACTTC
CDR3 protein: CASSLFGAGHEQYF
clone size: -
J gene: TRBJ2-7
V gene: TRBV27
D gene: -

CDR3 DNA: TGTGCCAGCAGTACCCGGGACAGGGTAAATCCTAACTATGGCTACACCTTC
CDR3 protein: CASSTRDRVNPNYGYTF
clone size: few
J gene: TRBJ1-2
V gene: TRBV6-2/TRBV6-3
D gene: TRBD1

CDR3 DNA: TGCAGCGTTGAAGATAAGGTAAATGAGCAGTTCTTC
CDR3 protein: CSVEDKVNEQFF
clone size: -
J gene: TRBJ2-1
V gene: TRBV29-1
D gene: -

CDR3 DNA: TGTGCCACCGGGACAGTGAGTGGCTACACCTTC
CDR3 protein: CATGTVSGYTF
clone size: few
J gene: TRBJ1-2
V gene: TRBV27
D gene: TRBD1

CDR3 DNA: TGTGCCAGCAGCCGAAAGGGTGGGGGACTCACCGGGGAGCTGTTTTTT
CDR3 protein: CASSRKGGGLTGELFF
clone size: -
J gene: TRBJ2-2
V gene: TRBV6-6
D gene: -

CDR3 DNA: TGTGCCAGCAGCTTAACGGCGGGAGCTTTCTTT
CDR3 protein: CASSLTAGAFF
clone size: many
J gene: TRBJ1-1
V gene: TRBV11-2
D gene: -

CDR3 DNA: TGTGCCAGCAGCCTCGGGGGCCGGGGGGCTGAAGCTTTCTTT
CDR3 protein: CASSLGGRGAEAFF
clone size: few
J gene: TRBJ1-1
V gene: TRBV14
D gene: -

CDR3 DNA: TGCAGCGTTACGGGACAGAGAAGATATAACACCGGGGAGCTGTTTTTT
CDR3 protein: CSVTGQRRYNTGELFF
clone size: few
J gene: TRBJ2-2
V gene: TRBV29-1
D gene: TRBD1

CDR3 DNA: TGCGCCAGCAGCCAAGATAAGGCCGAGACCCAGTACTTC
CDR3 protein: CASSQDKAETQYF
clone size: few
J gene: TRBJ2-5
V gene: TRBV4-3
D gene: -

CDR3 DNA: TGTGCCACCAGTGATTCCTTCCCCGACGGACACGACGAGCAGTACTTC
CDR3 protein: CATSDSFPDGHDEQYF
clone size: -
J gene: TRBJ2-7
V gene: TRBV24-1
D gene: -

CDR3 DNA: TGTGCCAGCAAGGATAGGGGGACTACAACTAGTACGTACGAGCAGTACTTC
CDR3 protein: CASKDRGTTTSTYEQYF
clone size: few
J gene: TRBJ2-7
V gene: TRBV2
D gene: -

CDR3 DNA: TGTGCCAGCAGTTCGACACTTAGGAGGTTCGAGCAGTACTTC
CDR3 protein: CASSSTLRRFEQYF
clone size: few
J gene: TRBJ2-7
V gene: TRBV6-6
D gene: -

CDR3 DNA: TGTGCCAGCAGTTATGGGTCCGGGGAGCTGTTTTTT
CDR3 protein: CASSYGSGELFF
clone size: many
J gene: TRBJ2-2
V gene: TRBV6-2/TRBV6-3
D gene: -

CDR3 DNA: TGCGCCAGCAGCCAGACAGGGTTCGAAGAGACCCAGTACTTC
CDR3 protein: CASSQTGFEETQYF
clone size: -
J gene: TRBJ2-5
V gene: TRBV4-1
D gene: TRBD1

CDR3 DNA: TGCAGTGCTCTACGTCAGGGGGACTACTATGGCTACACCTTC
CDR3 protein: CSALRQGDYYGYTF
clone size: few
J gene: TRBJ1-2
V gene: TRBV20-1
D gene: TRBD1

CDR3 DNA: TGTGCCAGCAGCCAAGCTAGCGGGGGTACCGCGAACACCGGGGAGCTGTTTTTT
CDR3 protein: CASSQASGGTANTGELFF
clone size: many
J gene: TRBJ2-2
V gene: TRBV3-1
D gene: TRBD2

CDR3 DNA: TGTGCCAGCACCCCCCGGGACAGGGGTGGTTTACGTGGCGAGCAGTATTTC
CDR3 protein: CASTPRDRGGLRGEQYF
clone size: few
J gene: TRBJ2-7
V gene: TRBV6-2/TRBV6-3
D gene: TRBD1

CDR3 DNA: TGCAGTGCTAGAGGGGCCGGGGAGCTGTTTTTT
CDR3 protein: CSARGAGELFF
clone size: few
J gene: TRBJ2-2
V gene: TRBV20-1
D gene: -

CDR3 DNA: TGCAGCGTTGTCGACGAAAACACAGATACGCAGTATTTT
CDR3 protein: CSVVDENTDTQYF
clone size: -
J gene: TRBJ2-3
V gene: TRBV29-1
D gene: -

CDR3 DNA: TGTGCCAGCAGCTTAGATGTTACTGGGCATCATACGCAGTATTTT
CDR3 protein: CASSLDVTGHHTQYF
clone size: -
J gene: TRBJ2-3
V gene: TRBV7-9
D gene: -

CDR3 DNA: TGCGCCAGCAGCAAAAGTCGGGGATTAGTCTACGAGCAGTACTTC
CDR3 protein: CASSKSRGLVYEQYF
clone size: few
J gene: TRBJ2-7
V gene: TRBV4-3
D gene: -

CDR3 DNA: TGCGCCAGCAGCCTCGGGACAGGGAATCCCTATGGCTACACCTTC
CDR3 protein: CASSLGTGNPYGYTF
clone size: few
J gene: TRBJ1-2
V gene: TRBV4-3
D gene: TRBD1

CDR3 DNA: TGTGCCAGCAGTGGGGGGGTTGTAGGGGATACGCAGTATTTT
CDR3 protein: CASSGGVVGDTQYF
clone size: few
J gene: TRBJ2-3
V gene: TRBV6-1
D gene: -

CDR3 DNA: TGTGCCAGCAGCTTAAGACTAGCGGGGGACCAGGACACAGATACGCAGTATTTT
CDR3 protein: CASSLRLAGDQDTDTQYF
clone size: -
J gene: TRBJ2-3
V gene: TRBV7-8
D gene: TRBD2

CDR3 DNA: TGTGCCATCAGTGAGTCCCTAGACCGTCGTGACTACACCTTC
CDR3 protein: CAISESLDRRDYTF
clone size: few
J gene: TRBJ1-2
V gene: TRBV10-3
D gene: -

CDR3 DNA: TGTGCCATCGGAATCAGGCCCCAGCATTTT
CDR3 protein: CAIGIRPQHF
clone size: few
J gene: TRBJ1-5
V gene: TRBV10-3
D gene: -

CDR3 DNA: TGTGCCAGCCGTCGGGGGGGCGCAAGGGACGATGAGCAGTTCTTC
CDR3 protein: CASRRGGARDDEQFF
clone size: few
J gene: TRBJ2-1
V gene: TRBV12-3/TRBV12-4
D gene: TRBD2

CDR3 DNA: TGCAGCGTTGTGCCTAGCGGAAACGGGGATACGCAGTATTTT
CDR3 protein: CSVVPSGNGDTQYF
clone size: many
J gene: TRBJ2-3
V gene: TRBV29-1
D gene: TRBD2

CDR3 DNA: TGTGCCAGCAGTTTCATCACGGGCGCTGAAGCTTTCTTT
CDR3 protein: CASSFITGAEAFF
clone size: few
J gene: TRBJ1-1
V gene: TRBV27
D gene: -

CDR3 DNA: TGTGCCAGCAGCCGCTGTTGCGGCCCAGATACGCAGTATTTT
CDR3 protein: CASSRCCGPDTQYF
clone size: -
J gene: TRBJ2-3
V gene: TRBV5-4
D gene: -

CDR3 DNA: TGTGCCAGCAGCTTAGCCAACAGGGGAACGCCCGGGGAGCTGTTTTTT
CDR3 protein: CASSLANRGTPGELFF
clone size: few
J gene: TRBJ2-2
V gene: TRBV11-2
D gene: TRBD1

CDR3 DNA: TGTGCCAGCAGTAGTTTGTCAGGGGAGGCCCACGAGCAGTACTTC
CDR3 protein: CASSSLSGEAHEQYF
clone size: few
J gene: TRBJ2-7
V gene: TRBV7-9
D gene: -

CDR3 DNA: TGTGCCAGCAGTTTTTTAGCGGGGGGCACCAAAAACATTCAGTACTTC
CDR3 protein: CASSFLAGGTKNIQYF
clone size: -
J gene: TRBJ2-4
V gene: TRBV28
D gene: TRBD2

CDR3 DNA: TGCAGTGCTAGAGAGAGAAACAGGGGTCCTAACTATGGCTACACCTTC
CDR3 protein: CSARERNRGPNYGYTF
clone size: -
J gene: TRBJ1-2
V gene: TRBV20-1
D gene: TRBD1

CDR3 DNA: TGTGCCAGCAGCCAAGAAAGGCCTAGCAGAGGCACAGATACGCAGTATTTT
CDR3 protein: CASSQERPSRGTDTQYF
clone size: -
J gene: TRBJ2-3
V gene: TRBV4-2
D gene: -

CDR3 DNA: TGTGCCAGCAGTTACTCAAACTTTTTGGATCCGGGACAGGGGGCTTCGGCCAACATTCAGTACTTC
CDR3 protein: CASSYSNFLDPGQGASANIQYF
clone size: few
J gene: TRBJ2-4
V gene: TRBV6-6
D gene: TRBD1

CDR3 DNA: TGTGCCAGCAGTACCGAAGCGGGGGGGGCTATACAGACCCAGTACTTC
CDR3 protein: CASSTEAGGAIQTQYF
clone size: few
J gene: TRBJ2-5
V gene: TRBV6-5
D gene: TRBD2

CDR3 DNA: TGTGCCAGCGGCACGTTCCAAGAGACCCAGTACTTC
CDR3 protein: CASGTFQETQYF
clone size: -
J gene: TRBJ2-5
V gene: TRBV6-6
D gene: -

CDR3 DNA: TGCAGCGTTGACTGGGGCAGGGGCGTTAACTATGGCTACACCTTC
CDR3 protein: CSVDWGRGVNYGYTF
clone size: few
J gene: TRBJ1-2
V gene: TRBV29-1
D gene: -

CDR3 DNA: TGTGCCAGCAATTTCGATGGACACATGAACACTGAAGCTTTCTTT
CDR3 protein: CASNFDGHMNTEAFF
clone size: -
J gene: TRBJ1-1
V gene: TRBV28
D gene: -